One and the same sample provided the 16 T cell receptor beta chains below, sequenced in a study of patients and donors after allogeneic stem cell transplantation (dated by TCRdb to the early 2020s). Library preparation used RT-PCR. The instrument was a NextSeq 550. TCRdb handled the public reads itself, with Q25 trimming in fastp and clone calling in MiXCR, and kept productive beta chains. Identical CDR3 protein sequences are pooled into one entry, listed with their most common genes and DNA. In all, the sample holds 200,000 to 250,000 distinct CDR3 sequences, and 13% to 15% of those were seen once. Around a tenth of the sample comes from the top ten. The sequenced sample consisted of blood, either unsorted or a sorted T cell fraction (not recorded which). The source of these receptors is a human donor who was either an allogeneic HSCT recipient or a stem cell or donor lymphocyte infusion donor (not recorded which). It is not recorded whose cells these are; they may come from a transplant donor.

The chain uses TRBV24-1 and TRBJ2-1; D not certain. The CDR3 is 15 amino acids. Germline V lookup: CDR1 KGHDR, CDR2 SFDVKD. Trimming removed 4 bases from V and 5 bases from J, with 14 bases in between. The DNA for the CDR3 is TGTGCCACCAGTGACCCAGGCGGTGGCCACAATGAGCAGTTCTTC. Its protein is CATSDPGGGHNEQFF.

This clonotype has only a few counts. This chain uses TRBV18 with TRBJ2-3; 10 positions match TRBD2. The CDR3 covers 16 residues. Germline-derived CDR1 and CDR2 are KGHSH and LQKENI. V lost 4 bases to trimming and J lost 3 bases; unmatched junction nucleotides: 7. The CDR3 protein is CASSLRRAGGTDTQYF. In DNA, the CDR3 is TGTGCCAGCTCACTCCGAAGAGCGGGGGGGACAGATACGCAGTATTTT.

This clonotype was seen a handful of times. This chain's CDR3 is CASSLLGTGDNEQFF. DNA for the CDR3: TGCGCCAGCAGCTTGCTAGGGACAGGGGACAATGAGCAGTTCTTC. V and J are TRBV5-1 and TRBJ2-1, with TRBD1 matching over 10 bases. V lost 1 base, J lost 5 bases, and 3 bases stayed unmatched. From germline, CDR1 is SGHRS and CDR2 YFSETQ. CDR3 size: 15 residues.

The sample holds a few counts of this clonotype. The rearrangement uses TRBV24-1 and TRBJ2-3; 11 nucleotides match TRBD1. V gave up 4 bases and J gave up 7 bases; unmatched junction bases: 9. The CDR3 has 16 residues. Germline V lookup: CDR1 KGHDR, CDR2 SFDVKD. CDR3 in DNA: TGTGCCACCAGTGACCCTGGGACAGGGGGTAGTAATACGCAGTATTTT. This sequence encodes CATSDPGTGGSNTQYF.

This chain joins TRBV20-1 and TRBJ2-1, with TRBD2 matching 7 bases. J was trimmed by 3 bases and V by 5 bases; bases with no gene match: 10. CDR3 length equals 15 residues. Germline V lookup: CDR1 DFQATT, CDR2 SNEGSKA (reference sequence). The CDR3 nucleotides read TGCAGTGCTCCTGACCTAGCGGCTCACTACAATGAGCAGTTCTTC. This encodes CSAPDLAAHYNEQFF.

V gene TRBV20-1 combines with J gene TRBJ2-7; 11 bases are a match to TRBD2. The V segment lost 6 bases and the J segment 2 bases; nucleotides outside the gene matches: 9. The CDR3 contains 15 residues. Germline CDR1 and CDR2: DFQATT and SNEGSKA (reference sequence). CDR3 bases: TGCAGTGCCACCGGGACTAGCGGTACCACCTACGAGCAGTACTTC. As protein: CSATGTSGTTYEQYF.

This clonotype has ten or more counts. The rearrangement uses TRBV20-1 and TRBJ2-7, with 9 bases that match TRBD2. V was pared by 0 bases and J by 1 base, with 7 bases of the junction left unmatched. Germline V gene data show CDR1 as DFQATT and CDR2 as SNEGSKA (reference sequence). The CDR3 is 16 amino acids. The CDR3 sequence is CSARDPASGVSYEQYF. CDR3 DNA: TGCAGTGCTAGAGATCCAGCTAGCGGGGTATCCTACGAGCAGTACTTC.

This clonotype was seen at least ten times. The rearrangement joins TRBV20-1 to TRBJ1-4; the D is unclear. Germline V gene lookup returns CDR1 DFQATT and CDR2 SNEGSKA (reference sequence). The V and J ends lost 6 bases and 7 bases respectively, with 9 bases between them. The length of the CDR3 is 11 residues. The CDR3 here is CSAPYLEKLFF. The CDR3 nucleotides are TGCAGTGCCCCCTACCTTGAAAAACTGTTTTTT.

V usage is TRBV2 and J usage is TRBJ1-5, with 10 bases fitting TRBD1. Germline V gives CDR1 SNHLY, CDR2 FYNNEI. The V segment lost 3 bases and the J segment 0 bases; nucleotides outside the gene matches: 8. This CDR3 has 18 residues. This CDR3 reads CASSEPGTGVYSNQPQHF. The CDR3 DNA is TGTGCCAGCAGTGAGCCAGGGACAGGGGTTTATAGCAATCAGCCCCAGCATTTT.

The chain employs TRBV25-1 and TRBJ1-6; TRBD1 matches at 11 bases. There are 15 residues in the CDR3. V was clipped by 4 bases and J by 7 bases; unmatched bases: 3. Germline V gives CDR1 MGHDK, CDR2 SYGVNS. CDR3 sequence: CASSVRTGGNSPLHF. The CDR3 DNA follows: TGTGCCAGCAGTGTCCGGACAGGGGGCAATTCACCCCTCCACTTT.

This clonotype has a count of ten or more. The J gene is TRBJ2-3, the V gene TRBV28; no clear D. From germline, CDR1 is MDHEN and CDR2 SYDVKM. The V gene lost 2 bases and the J gene lost 3 bases, with 12 bases spanning the gap. CDR3 length: 15 amino acids. For the CDR3, the DNA is TGTGCCAGCAGTTTACAAAGAAGCTTTACAGATACGCAGTATTTT. Translation gives CASSLQRSFTDTQYF.

There are many counts of this clonotype. The rearrangement links TRBV24-1 to TRBJ2-2, with 12 bases identical to TRBD2. Germline CDR1 KGHDR, CDR2 SFDVKD. CDR3 length: 18 amino acids. V gave up 3 bases and J gave up 4 bases; unmatched junction bases: 8. The CDR3 sequence: CATSDTSGLAGVTGELFF. The CDR3 nucleotides read TGTGCCACCAGTGATACCTCGGGACTAGCGGGCGTCACCGGGGAGCTGTTTTTT.

This clonotype was counted at least ten times. J is TRBJ1-3 and V is TRBV27; perhaps TRBD1 as D (5 bases). This CDR3 comprises 15 residues. Germline assignment: CDR1 MNHEY and CDR2 SMNVEV (reference sequence). V was pared by 5 bases and J by 0 bases, with 11 bases between. The CDR3 coding sequence is TGTGCCAGCAGTCGGGACGGATCCTCTGGAAACACCATATATTTT. As protein: CASSRDGSSGNTIYF.

With regard to this clonotype: Its ends do not fully match the called genes, so a read error is possible. The genes are TRBV7-7 and TRBJ2-6; D is possibly TRBD2 (6 bases). Looked up from germline, CDR1 is SSHAT and CDR2 is FNYEAQ (reference sequence). This CDR3 comprises 16 residues. CDR3 residues: CASSWVRGSGANVLTF. CDR3 in DNA: TGTGCTAGCAGCTGGGTGCGGGGTTCTGGGGCCAACGTCCTGACTTTC.

The table lists this clonotype with a few counts. V gene TRBV20-1 combines with J gene TRBJ1-1, with 8 bases lining up with TRBD1. This CDR3 comprises 10 residues. Germline CDR1 is DFQATT and CDR2 is SNEGSKA (reference sequence). For the CDR3, the DNA is TGCAGGGGACAGGCAGCTGAAGCTTTCTTT. Protein sequence: CRGQAAEAFF.

This clonotype was observed a few times. The rearrangement joins TRBV20-1 to TRBJ2-7; D tentatively fits TRBD1 or TRBD2 (5 bases each). V was shortened by 6 bases and J by 2 bases, with 14 bases between the two germline ends. In germline, CDR1 is DFQATT, CDR2 SNEGSKA (reference sequence). This CDR3 comprises 13 residues. The CDR3 here is CSAPGTNPYEQYF. The DNA of the CDR3 is TGCAGTGCCCCCGGGACGAATCCCTACGAGCAGTACTTC.